One and the same sample provided the 31 T cell receptor beta chains below, sequenced in a study of blood T cell repertoires in COVID-19. Profiling relied on immunoSEQ multiplex PCR, and the TCRdb table lists in-frame clones only, not all of them. Of hundreds of thousands of clones in the sample, around 82% were seen once. Sequences were obtained from peripheral blood. The receptors stem from a woman between 50 and 59 years old with acute or convalescent COVID-19.

The V call is TRBV12-3 or TRBV12-4, the J call TRBJ1-2; no clear D gene. The V gene lost 5 bases and the J gene lost 1 base, with 8 bases spanning the gap. CDR3 length equals 13 residues. The DNA for the CDR3 is TGTGCCAGCAGTGCGTCCCTTAACTATGGCTACACCTTC. Protein product: CASSASLNYGYTF.

The V call is TRBV19, the J call TRBJ1-5; no reliable D call. The CDR3 length is 13 residues. Between the trimmed V and J ends, which lost 0 bases and 6 bases, there was a span of 6 bases. Per the germline V gene, CDR1 is LNHDA and CDR2 is SQIVND (reference sequence). Written as DNA, the CDR3 is TGTGCCAGTAGTATAGATTCAGTTCAGCCCCAGCATTTT. It specifies CASSIDSVQPQHF.

The gene calls are TRBV5-4 and TRBJ1-2; 9 bases match TRBD1. Germline loops: CDR1 SGHNT, CDR2 YYREEE (reference sequence). V was pared by 2 bases and J by 1 base, with 6 bases of the junction left unmatched. The length of the CDR3 is 16 residues. The DNA of the CDR3 is TGTGCCAGCAGCTTCGGCGGACAGGGGCATAACTATGGCTACACCTTC. Its translation is CASSFGGQGHNYGYTF.

V usage is TRBV5-1 and J usage is TRBJ2-5; tentative D call: TRBD1 (6 bases). The length of the CDR3 is 15 residues. The V gene's germline CDR1 is SGHRS and CDR2 YFSETQ. V gave up 0 bases and J gave up 5 bases, with 14 bases separating them. For the CDR3, the DNA is TGCGCCAGCAGCTTGGTGGGCAGGGGCGAGGAGACCCAGTACTTC. It encodes CASSLVGRGEETQYF.

The rearrangement uses TRBV24-1 and TRBJ2-1; 9 bases are a match to TRBD1. CDR1 KGHDR and CDR2 SFDVKD come from the germline V gene. The V gene end was trimmed by 3 bases and the J gene end by 3 bases; junction bases not matched to a gene: 5. This CDR3 has 16 amino acids. The CDR3 DNA reads as TGTGCCACCAGTGATCCGACAGGGGGGGACTACAATGAGCAGTTCTTC. It codes for CATSDPTGGDYNEQFF.

V usage is TRBV5-1 and J usage is TRBJ2-5, with 7 positions matching TRBD1. Germline loops: CDR1 SGHRS, CDR2 YFSETQ. This CDR3 spans 14 amino acids. V was pared by 0 bases and J by 6 bases, with 5 bases of the junction left unmatched. The CDR3 nucleotides read TGCGCCAGCAGCTTGGAAGGGGGCGGACAGACCCAGTACTTC. This translates into CASSLEGGGQTQYF.

The genes are TRBV5-4 and TRBJ1-5; TRBD1 matches at 10 bases. V shed 2 bases and J 0 bases; nucleotides not matched to a gene: 2. CDR3 length: 16 residues. Germline-derived CDR1 and CDR2 are SGHNT and YYREEE (reference sequence). Here the CDR3 DNA reads TGTGCCAGCAGCTTAGGGACAGGGGATAGCAATCAGCCCCAGCATTTT. Amino acid sequence: CASSLGTGDSNQPQHF.

CDR3 DNA sequence: TGTGCCAGTAGACGCCGGCTAGCGGGTCACAATGAGCAGTTCTTC. It translates to CASRRRLAGHNEQFF. The chain links TRBV19 to TRBJ2-1; 8 nucleotides align to TRBD2. V shed 6 bases, J shed 5 bases, and the junction held 9 bases outside the gene matches. CDR1 is LNHDA and CDR2 is SQIVND in the germline V gene (reference sequence). This CDR3 is 15 amino acids long.

The chain joins TRBV4-1 to TRBJ2-5, with D tentatively TRBD2 (6 bases). Germline V lookup: CDR1 MGHRA, CDR2 YSYEKL. V was clipped by 0 bases and J by 5 bases, with 16 bases between them. The CDR3 is 16 amino acids. The CDR3 DNA is TGCGCCAGCAGCCAAGAGAATAGGGGACTCAGGGAGACCCAGTACTTC. Its translation: CASSQENRGLRETQYF.

This chain joins TRBV5-8 and TRBJ1-5; D ambiguous. Germline V gives CDR1 SGHTS, CDR2 YDEGEE. This CDR3 is 16 amino acids long. Trimming stripped 2 bases from V and 2 bases from J, with 14 bases between. As DNA, the CDR3 is TGTGCCAGCAGCTTCAACCCAGGTACCGGCAATCAGCCCCAGCATTTT. Encoded protein: CASSFNPGTGNQPQHF.

V is TRBV28 and J is TRBJ2-3, with TRBD1 matching over 7 bases. Trimming at V came to 3 bases and at J to 0 bases, leaving 6 bases not matched to a gene. The CDR3 is made up of 16 amino acids. Germline loops: CDR1 MDHEN, CDR2 SYDVKM. This CDR3 reads CASSFSTGPSTDTQYF. CDR3 nucleotides: TGTGCCAGCAGTTTCTCGACAGGGCCTAGCACAGATACGCAGTATTTT.

The genes are TRBV9 and TRBJ2-1; TRBD2 aligns across 9 bases. The CDR3 runs 16 residues. V dropped 3 bases and J dropped 4; count of bases not matched to a gene: 8. CDR1 SGDLS and CDR2 YYNGEE come from the germline V gene. Here the CDR3 DNA reads TGTGCCAGCAGCGCGCGGGAGGGCCAAGCTTACAATGAGCAGTTCTTC. It specifies CASSAREGQAYNEQFF.

The rearrangement uses TRBV19 and TRBJ1-1; TRBD1 is a possible D gene (6 bases). Germline CDR1 and CDR2: LNHDA and SQIVND (reference sequence). The CDR3 loop spans 15 amino acids. With 6 bases removed from V and 0 bases from J, the gap between germline ends came to 14 bases. CDR3 protein: CASSRGQWMNTEAFF. The CDR3 DNA reads as TGTGCCAGTAGCCGAGGACAGTGGATGAACACTGAAGCTTTCTTT.

The chain employs TRBV28 and TRBJ2-1, with TRBD2 identical over 8 bases. Germline V gene lookup returns CDR1 MDHEN and CDR2 SYDVKM. J gave up 5 bases and V 10 bases, and 10 bases lay outside the gene matches. The CDR3 extends over 14 amino acids. The CDR3 sequence is CAISGGRYHNEQFF. CDR3 sequence (DNA): TGTGCCATCTCCGGCGGGAGGTATCACAATGAGCAGTTCTTC.

The chain links TRBV11-2 to TRBJ2-3; D is uncertain. The germline gives CDR1 SGHAT, CDR2 FQNNGV. CDR3 size: 15 residues. The V end was cut by 6 bases, the J end by 2 bases, with 15 bases between. The CDR3 region has the DNA TGTGCCAGCAGTCATGGTGTTCTATTCACAGATACGCAGTATTTT. Its protein product is CASSHGVLFTDTQYF.

The rearrangement uses TRBV19 and TRBJ2-5; 10 positions match TRBD1. The CDR3 is 13 residues long. The V segment lost 10 bases and the J segment 7 bases; nucleotides outside the gene matches: 9. CDR1 is LNHDA, CDR2 SQIVND, per germline (reference sequence). CDR3 sequence reads: CATSGTGVGTQYF. CDR3 DNA: TGTGCCACTTCGGGGACAGGGGTAGGGACCCAGTACTTC. The whole variable domain, remainder taken from reference TRBV19 and TRBJ2-5, is DGGITQSPKYLFRKEGQNVTLSCEQNLNHDAMYWYRQDPGQGLRLIYYSQIVNDFQKGDIAEGYSVSREKKESFPLTVTSAQKNPTAFYLCATSGTGVGTQYFGPGTRLLVL.

The V gene is TRBV9, the J gene TRBJ1-3; possible D gene TRBD1, 5 bases. The germline V gene encodes CDR1 SGDLS and CDR2 YYNGEE. CDR3 length: 17 residues. The V end lost 0 bases, the J end lost 5 bases, and 18 bases lay between the germline ends. This CDR3 is CASSVGLDSPIRNTIYF. CDR3 in DNA: TGTGCCAGCAGCGTAGGCCTTGACAGTCCTATACGAAACACCATATATTTT.

This clone was observed once. The chain employs TRBV6-4 and TRBJ2-2; TRBD1 might be the D (7 bases). V lost 6 bases and J lost 2, with 10 bases in between. Per the germline V gene, CDR1 is MRHNA and CDR2 is SNTAGT. The CDR3 totals 14 residues. CDR3 residues: CASRQGGNTGELFF. For the CDR3, the DNA is TGTGCCAGCAGGCAGGGGGGCAACACCGGGGAGCTGTTTTTT.

The chain employs TRBV24-1 and TRBJ2-1; 13 bases match TRBD2. Trimming removed 5 bases from V and 8 bases from J; junction bases left unmatched: 5. CDR3 length equals 15 residues. Germline CDR1 reads KGHDR; CDR2 reads SFDVKD. DNA of the CDR3: TGTGCCACCAGTGGGGTACTAGCGGGAGGGGATGAGCAGTTCTTC. Its protein product is CATSGVLAGGDEQFF.

V usage is TRBV5-1 and J usage is TRBJ1-3; 8 nucleotides align to TRBD1. J gave up 2 bases and V 4 bases, and 5 bases lay outside the gene matches. The germline V gene encodes CDR1 SGHRS and CDR2 YFSETQ. The CDR3 has 15 amino acids. The CDR3 region has the DNA TGCGCCAGCAGCGTGGACAGGGCGCCTGGAAACACCATATATTTT. This gives the protein CASSVDRAPGNTIYF.

J is TRBJ2-1 and V is TRBV6-6; 10 bases agree with TRBD2. This CDR3 region has 16 residues. V was pared by 7 bases and J by 6 bases, with 12 bases of the junction left unmatched. Germline CDR1 MNHNY, CDR2 SVGAGI (reference sequence). In DNA, the CDR3 is TGTGCCAGCACCCCTTGGGGCCTAGCGGGGGTCAATGAGCAGTTCTTC. Its translation: CASTPWGLAGVNEQFF.

This clone was seen more than once but under ten times. The chain carries TRBV2 and TRBJ1-6; D not certain. This CDR3 has 12 amino acids. The ends were cut back, 6 bases at V and 5 bases at J, with 5 bases in the middle. Germline V gene lookup returns CDR1 SNHLY and CDR2 FYNNEI. CDR3 sequence (DNA): TGTGCCAGCAGGCAGAATAATTCACCCCTCCACTTT. This gives the protein CASRQNNSPLHF. The full variable domain, with the rest looked up from reference TRBV2 and TRBJ1-6, is EPEVTQTPSHQVTQMGQEVILRCVPISNHLYFYWYRQILGQKVEFLVSFYNNEISEKSEIFDDQFSVERPDGSNFTLKIRSTKLEDSAMYFCASRQNNSPLHFGNGTRLTVT.

V and J are TRBV1 and TRBJ1-2; the table names TRBD1, a call not compared with the DNA. TRBV1 is described as a pseudogene. This CDR3 region has 16 residues. The CDR3 loop reads CTSSQDRWQGNYGYTF. The DNA for the CDR3 is TGCACCAGCAGCCAAGATCGGTGGCAGGGGAACTATGGCTACACCTTC.

This chain connects TRBV5-4 to TRBJ2-2, with 9 bases that match TRBD1. CDR3 length equals 18 residues. J lost 4 bases, V lost 9 bases, and 19 bases had no gene match. Germline CDR1 SGHNT, CDR2 YYREEE (reference sequence). The CDR3 sequence: CATLLPGQGAGSTGELFF. The CDR3 DNA reads as TGTGCCACCCTGCTACCGGGACAGGGCGCAGGAAGCACCGGGGAGCTGTTTTTT.

J is TRBJ2-7 and V is TRBV30, with 7 bases matching TRBD2. The length of the CDR3 is 15 residues. In germline, CDR1 is GTSNPN, CDR2 SVGIG (reference sequence). The V and J ends lost 0 bases and 0 bases, in that order; junction bases with no gene match: 5. CDR3 nucleotides: TGTGCCTGGAGTGTAGGCGGGAGACTCTCCTACGAGCAGTACTTC. Residues: CAWSVGGRLSYEQYF.

The rearrangement joins TRBV20-1 to TRBJ2-1, with D maybe TRBD2 (6 bases). V was clipped by 6 bases and J by 6 bases, with 21 bases between them. Germline values: CDR1 DFQATT, CDR2 SNEGSKA (reference sequence). The CDR3 runs to 15 residues. The CDR3 bases are TGCAGTGCCAGTAGCCGGCGGGAATACGGCAATGAGCAGTTCTTC. It translates to CSASSRREYGNEQFF.

The rearrangement links TRBV5-6 to TRBJ2-3; possibly TRBD2 for D (6 bases). V was pared by 3 bases and J by 0 bases, with 11 bases between. Germline V gives CDR1 SGHDT, CDR2 YYEEEE. The CDR3 has 15 amino acids. The CDR3 region is CASSSGLPSTDTQYF. The CDR3 nucleotides read TGTGCCAGCAGCTCGGGACTCCCTAGCACAGATACGCAGTATTTT.

The CDR3 reads CASRPSGRESTDTQYF. For the CDR3, the DNA is TGTGCCAGCAGGCCTAGCGGGAGGGAGAGCACAGATACGCAGTATTTT. This chain joins TRBV6-4 and TRBJ2-3; 12 positions match TRBD2. This CDR3 contains 16 residues. Trimming cost V 6 bases and J 0 bases; bases outside gene matches: 4. Germline V gives CDR1 MRHNA, CDR2 SNTAGT.

The chain couples TRBV28 to TRBJ2-2; 9 bases agree with TRBD2. The CDR3 sequence is 14 residues long. CDR1 and CDR2 (germline): MDHEN, SYDVKM. Trimming at V came to 10 bases and at J to 5 bases, leaving 8 bases not matched to a gene. The CDR3 region has the DNA TGTGCCACCACCGGGCTAGCGGGAACCGGGGAGCTGTTTTTT. It translates to CATTGLAGTGELFF. The entire variable domain, with the rest obtained from reference TRBV28 and TRBJ2-2, is as follows: DVKVTQSSRYLVKRTGEKVFLECVQDMDHENMFWYRQDPGLGLRLIYFSYDVKMKEKGDIPEGYSVSREKKERFSLILESASTNQTSMYLCATTGLAGTGELFFGEGSRLTVL.

The chain employs TRBV5-1 and TRBJ2-1; 7 nucleotides agree with TRBD2. The CDR3 totals 13 residues. The V gene end was trimmed by 5 bases and the J gene end by 6 bases; junction bases not matched to a gene: 5. Germline CDR1 is SGHRS and CDR2 is YFSETQ. CDR3 amino acids: CASRGLGSNEQFF. CDR3 DNA sequence: TGCGCCAGCAGAGGACTAGGGAGCAATGAGCAGTTCTTC.

This chain connects TRBV20-1 to TRBJ1-1; unclear D gene. The CDR3 sequence is 15 residues long. CDR1 is DFQATT, CDR2 SNEGSKA, per germline (reference sequence). The V end was cut by 3 bases, the J end by 1 base, with 15 bases between. The CDR3 sequence: CSASSSRHPNTEAFF. CDR3 DNA sequence: TGCAGTGCTAGTAGTTCTCGACACCCGAACACTGAAGCTTTCTTT.